Presented here are 7 T cell receptor beta chains from one specimen sequenced in a study of cytomegalovirus exposure and HLA in healthy donors (dated by TCRdb to 2016 to 2017). The protocol used for the library was the immunoSEQ multiplex PCR assay. TCRdb stores this immuneACCESS table with in-frame sequences only. Part of the clones is absent; in the studies checked, under half of the shortfall reflects unresolved V genes, and no reason is known for the rest. Present in this sample are 150,000 to 200,000 clones, around nine tenths of which were seen just once. The top ten clonotypes cover less than 9.5% of the sample. Material: PBMCs. These receptors were collected from a man aged 25 to 40 in good health and CMV-seropositive.

This chain connects TRBV28 to TRBJ1-4; 8 bases fit TRBD1. CDR1 is MDHEN and CDR2 is SYDVKM in the germline V gene. V was clipped by 3 bases and J by 8 bases; unmatched bases: 5. The CDR3 runs 14 residues. The CDR3 is CASSLGQGAEKLFF. In DNA form, the CDR3 reads TGTGCCAGCAGTTTGGGGCAGGGGGCCGAAAAACTGTTTTTT.

The chain has TRBV9 and TRBJ1-3; D ambiguous. Germline CDR1 and CDR2: SGDLS and YYNGEE. With 0 bases removed from V and 0 bases from J, the gap between germline ends came to 7 bases. This CDR3 region has 15 residues. CDR3 nucleotides: TGTGCCAGCAGCGTAGACGACCACTCTGGAAACACCATATATTTT. Encoded protein: CASSVDDHSGNTIYF.

The rearrangement uses TRBV7-3 and TRBJ1-1, with D unclear. From germline, CDR1 is SGHTA and CDR2 FQGTGA. The CDR3 runs 13 residues. V was cut by 4 bases and J by 1 base, with 7 bases left in between. The CDR3 sequence: CASSSAWNTEAFF. DNA of the CDR3: TGTGCCAGCAGCTCGGCTTGGAACACTGAAGCTTTCTTT.

The chain carries TRBV28 and TRBJ1-3; D gene uncertain. Per the germline V gene, CDR1 is MDHEN and CDR2 is SYDVKM. Trimming cost V 10 bases and J 3 bases, with 4 bases left between them. The CDR3 totals 10 residues. The CDR3 nucleotides read TGTGCCACCCGTGGAAACACCATATATTTT. This translates into CATRGNTIYF.

V is TRBV29-1 and J is TRBJ2-3; no clear D gene. Trimming left V 4 bases short and J 2 bases short, with 10 bases between. This CDR3 region has 13 residues. The germline V gene has CDR1 SQVTM and CDR2 ANQGSEA. The CDR3 nucleotides read TGCAGCGTTGGTCCCAGCAACACAGATACGCAGTATTTT. Its protein is CSVGPSNTDTQYF.

The chain has TRBV7-3 and TRBJ1-2; no clear D. Germline CDR1 and CDR2: SGHTA and FQGTGA. The CDR3 consists of 15 residues. V dropped 4 bases and J dropped 3 bases, with 15 bases sitting between them. The CDR3 coding sequence is TGTGCCAGCAGCTCCCGGGTCCCGTTGGACTATGGCTACACCTTC. Protein product: CASSSRVPLDYGYTF.

The CDR3 loop reads CASSPLSGQHYEQYF. The CDR3 nucleotides read TGCGCCAGCAGCCCCCTAAGCGGGCAGCACTACGAGCAGTACTTC. V usage is TRBV4-1 and J usage is TRBJ2-7; a weak D match, TRBD2 (6 bases). This CDR3 has 15 residues. Germline V gene data show CDR1 as MGHRA and CDR2 as YSYEKL. The V end lost 4 bases, the J end lost 3 bases, and 16 bases lay between the germline ends.